Listed below are T cell receptor beta chains from one sample, sequenced in a study of T cell repertoires in cytomegalovirus infection. For these receptors, no antigen is known. A single record per CDR3 protein comes from TCRdb applying MiXCR to the reads. This table has approximately 110,000 distinct CDR3 sequences, around 31% appearing once. The sequencing here drew on CD8+ T cells from cultured PBMCs, taken from culture after CMV antigen stimulation. These receptor sequences come from a human donor in good health (CMV status not recorded). Some clones in this sample may be carry-over from other donors' samples. Both conserved end residues are part of each CDR3. The order of the fields is D gene, J gene, clone size, V gene, CDR3 DNA, CDR3 protein. D genes are given only for firm matches. The size of a clone is reported for some rows only, either as once, few or many, or as a class for expanded clones.

d_call: NA
j_call: TRBJ2-1
clone_size: NA
v_call: TRBV4-3
cdr3_nt: TGCGCCAGCAGCCAAGGGTTTAGGGGGAGCGACTACAATGAGCAGTTCTTC
cdr3_aa: CASSQGFRGSDYNEQFF

d_call: NA
j_call: TRBJ2-2
clone_size: many
v_call: TRBV7-2
cdr3_nt: TGTGCCAGCAGCTTCCTTGGGCGGGCCGGGGAGCTGTTTTTT
cdr3_aa: CASSFLGRAGELFF

d_call: NA
j_call: TRBJ2-1
clone_size: many
v_call: TRBV7-3
cdr3_nt: TGTGCCAGCAGCCCGGTGGCTCTCTCCTACAATGAGCAGTTCTTC
cdr3_aa: CASSPVALSYNEQFF

d_call: NA
j_call: TRBJ2-7
clone_size: NA
v_call: TRBV7-2
cdr3_nt: TGTGCCAGCAGCTCCCCGCCTTTCGATGAGCAGTACTTC
cdr3_aa: CASSSPPFDEQYF

d_call: NA
j_call: TRBJ2-1
clone_size: NA
v_call: TRBV7-3
cdr3_nt: TGTGCCAGCAGCTCCCGGGACAATGAGCAGTTCTTC
cdr3_aa: CASSSRDNEQFF

d_call: TRBD2
j_call: TRBJ2-1
clone_size: few
v_call: TRBV4-3
cdr3_nt: TGCGCCAGCAGCCAAGATCGAGCGGGGGGGCCTTACAGTGAGCAGTTCTTC
cdr3_aa: CASSQDRAGGPYSEQFF

d_call: NA
j_call: TRBJ1-4
clone_size: NA
v_call: TRBV4-3
cdr3_nt: TGCGCCAGCAGCCAAGATTCGTCAGATAATGAAAAACTGTTTTTT
cdr3_aa: CASSQDSSDNEKLFF

d_call: TRBD2
j_call: TRBJ2-3
clone_size: many
v_call: TRBV7-8
cdr3_nt: TGTGCCAGCAGCCCCGGACTAGCGGGGATCACAGATACGCAGTATTTT
cdr3_aa: CASSPGLAGITDTQYF

d_call: TRBD2
j_call: TRBJ2-1
clone_size: few
v_call: TRBV3-1
cdr3_nt: TGTGCCAGCAGCCTACGTGGGGCGGGGGGGCCTCATGAGCAGTTCTTC
cdr3_aa: CASSLRGAGGPHEQFF

d_call: NA
j_call: TRBJ2-6
clone_size: few
v_call: TRBV7-6
cdr3_nt: TGTGCCAGCAGCTTAGCGTACCCCTCTGGGGCCAACGTCCTGACTTTC
cdr3_aa: CASSLAYPSGANVLTF

d_call: NA
j_call: TRBJ2-7
clone_size: NA
v_call: TRBV4-3
cdr3_nt: TGCGCCAGCAGCCAAGATCTTTCTCCCCCCTTCGAGCAGTACTTC
cdr3_aa: CASSQDLSPPFEQYF

d_call: NA
j_call: TRBJ1-1
clone_size: NA
v_call: TRBV29-1
cdr3_nt: TGCAGCGTTGAAGATGGGACGGGAGCTTTCTTT
cdr3_aa: CSVEDGTGAFF

d_call: NA
j_call: TRBJ2-2
clone_size: NA
v_call: TRBV7-4
cdr3_nt: TGTGCCTTATATCTCGGGGAGCTGTTTTTT
cdr3_aa: CALYLGELFF